This is a list of T cell receptor beta chains from one sample in a study of blood T cell repertoires in COVID-19. TCRdb's copy holds only in-frame clones and misses some; the assay was immunoSEQ multiplex PCR. The sample has roughly 200,000 clones; 89% are singletons. The sequenced sample was PBMCs or T cells enriched from blood (not recorded which). The receptors stem from a woman aged 35 to 49 with acute COVID-19. CDR3s include the opening cysteine and the closing phenylalanine or tryptophan. A D gene is named only where the DNA matches it firmly. The size entry is marked missing in some rows and otherwise reads once, few, many or a size class.

D gene | clone size | J gene | V gene | CDR3 protein | CDR3 DNA
TRBD1 | NA | TRBJ2-2 | TRBV5-8 | CASSLRQGHTGELFF | TGTGCCAGCAGCTTGAGACAGGGGCATACCGGGGAGCTGTTTTTT
TRBD1 | once | TRBJ1-6 | TRBV15 | CATSREGQGFSPLHF | TGTGCCACCAGCAGAGAAGGACAGGGATTTTCACCCCTCCACTTT
TRBD2 | NA | TRBJ2-2 | TRBV18 | CASSPVAGTNTGELFF | TGTGCCAGCTCACCCGTAGCGGGGACGAACACCGGGGAGCTGTTTTTT
NA | NA | TRBJ1-5 | TRBV18 | CASSSDRTGNQPQHF | TGTGCCAGCTCATCGGACAGAACGGGCAATCAGCCCCAGCATTTT
NA | NA | TRBJ1-6 | TRBV5-5 | CASRRRDTEDSPLHF | TGTGCCAGCAGGAGACGGGACACCGAGGATTCACCCCTCCACTTT
TRBD1 | once | TRBJ2-7 | TRBV5-1 | CASSFGTGAYEQYF | TGCGCCAGCAGCTTTGGGACAGGGGCCTACGAGCAGTACTTC
TRBD2 | NA | TRBJ2-1 | TRBV7-3 | CASSPDLLAGQYNEQFF | TGTGCCAGCAGCCCGGATTTACTAGCGGGGCAATACAATGAGCAGTTCTTC
NA | NA | TRBJ1-6 | TRBV28 | CASSPTVLYNSPLHF | TGTGCCAGCAGTCCAACGGTGCTGTATAATTCACCCCTCCACTTT
NA | NA | TRBJ2-3 | TRBV9 | CASSVAGVGTDTQYF | TGTGCCAGCAGCGTAGCGGGGGTCGGCACAGATACGCAGTATTTT
NA | NA | TRBJ2-2 | TRBV9 | CASSLLSGELFF | TGTGCCAGCAGCCTACTTAGCGGGGAGCTGTTTTTT
NA | NA | TRBJ2-5 | TRBV9 | CASSVYGGEETQYF | TGTGCCAGCAGCGTATATGGCGGAGAAGAGACCCAGTACTTC
TRBD1 | NA | TRBJ2-3 | TRBV28 | CASRRTGADTQYF | TGTGCCAGCAGGCGGACAGGGGCAGATACGCAGTATTTT
TRBD1 | NA | TRBJ1-4 | TRBV5-1 | CASRPTGATNEKLFF | TGCGCCAGCAGGCCGACAGGGGCGACTAATGAAAAACTGTTTTTT
TRBD2 | NA | TRBJ2-3 | TRBV6-5 | CASGAGAKGDTQYF | TGTGCCAGCGGAGCGGGGGCCAAGGGAGATACGCAGTATTTT
TRBD1 | NA | TRBJ1-1 | TRBV6-5 | CASSPGQEKIEAFF | TGTGCCAGCAGTCCCGGACAGGAAAAAATTGAAGCTTTCTTT
TRBD1 | NA | TRBJ1-1 | TRBV2 | CASSVTGESSTEAFF | TGTGCCAGCAGTGTAACAGGGGAGTCAAGCACTGAAGCTTTCTTT
TRBD2 | NA | TRBJ2-3 | TRBV6-5 | CASSRGVTDTQYF | TGTGCCAGCTCGCGGGGGGTAACAGATACGCAGTATTTT
TRBD1 | NA | TRBJ1-2 | TRBV5-1 | CASRRDRAVGGYTF | TGCGCCAGCAGAAGGGACAGGGCAGTAGGTGGCTACACCTTC
NA | NA | TRBJ2-1 | TRBV24-1 | CATSAGDKGSIYNEQFF | TGTGCCACCAGTGCCGGAGACAAGGGGTCTATCTACAATGAGCAGTTCTTC
TRBD1 | NA | TRBJ1-2 | TRBV6-4 | CASIRTGSNYGYTF | TGTGCCAGCATTAGGACAGGGTCTAACTATGGCTACACCTTC
TRBD1 | NA | TRBJ2-3 | TRBV27 | CASSLLSGPGGTDTQYF | TGTGCCAGCAGTCTTCTGAGTGGTCCAGGGGGTACAGATACGCAGTATTTT
TRBD2 | NA | TRBJ2-2 | TRBV4-1 | CASSPKGLAGLGELFF | TGCGCCAGCAGCCCAAAGGGACTAGCGGGATTAGGGGAGCTGTTTTTT
NA | NA | TRBJ2-3 | TRBV20-1 | CSASTRDTQYF | TGCAGTGCCTCGACTAGAGATACGCAGTATTTT
TRBD2 | once | TRBJ2-2 | TRBV5-1 | CASSLFRLAGGGTGELFF | TGCGCCAGCAGCTTGTTTCGCCTAGCGGGAGGAGGCACCGGGGAGCTGTTTTTT
NA | once | TRBJ1-5 | TRBV19 | CASSMAGNQPQHF | TGTGCCAGTAGTATGGCAGGCAATCAGCCCCAGCATTTT
NA | NA | TRBJ1-1 | TRBV30 | CAWIPSTTMNTEAFF | TGTGCCTGGATCCCCTCAACAACCATGAACACTGAAGCTTTCTTT
TRBD1 | NA | TRBJ1-2 | TRBV18 | CASSPFGDSNYGYTF | TGTGCCAGCTCACCCTTCGGGGACAGTAACTATGGCTACACCTTC
NA | NA | TRBJ2-5 | TRBV30 | CAWSLAGKTQYF | TGTGCCTGGAGTCTAGCAGGCAAGACCCAGTACTTC
NA | NA | TRBJ1-3 | TRBV9 | CASSVDDFSGNTIYF | TGTGCCAGCAGCGTAGACGACTTCTCTGGAAACACCATATATTTT
TRBD2 | once | TRBJ2-3 | TRBV27 | CASSLGRGRVLGTDTQYF | TGTGCCAGCAGTTTAGGGCGGGGGAGGGTCCTTGGCACAGATACGCAGTATTTT
NA | NA | TRBJ2-7 | TRBV21-1 | CASSGTCREQYF | TGTGCCAGCAGCGGGACATGCCGGGAGCAGTACTTC